Reported below is one TCR gamma chain. One base away lies a much larger clone, so this may be a sequencing read error. Because the CDR3's place on the DNA is in doubt, the DNA is left out and the CDR3 is given as listed by TCRdb. TCRdb re-called clones from the multiplex PCR reads via CATT. The sample shows about 1,200 gamma-chain clones, 8.5% to 10% of them seen only once. These data belong to a study of gamma delta lymphoproliferative disorders and STAT genes. Sequencing used genomic DNA taken from PBMCs of patients and controls. The CDR3 is made up of 18 amino acids, end residues included. The receptor's source is a human donor with gamma-delta T-cell large granular lymphocyte leukemia. V gene TRGV11 combines with J gene TRGJP1. TRGV11 is given ORF status, its function remaining uncertain. Sample: blood. This CDR3 reads CTTVPAGLGDTNGWFKIF.